This entry lists 26 T cell receptor beta chains sequenced from one sample in a study of OX40 agonist ivuxolimab in advanced cancers. The data were produced by immunoSEQ multiplex PCR, yet TCRdb's version contains in-frame clones alone and is incomplete. The sample consists of about 93,000 clones, 92% of them appearing once. The sequencing used CD4+ or CD8+ T cells sorted from blood, collected in a trial of the OX40 agonist ivuxolimab. Receptor source: an adult with an advanced solid tumor such as melanoma, head and neck, liver or kidney cancer.

The chain couples TRBV2 to TRBJ2-7, with D possibly being TRBD1 (6 bases). CDR3 length: 14 amino acids. Trimming removed 6 bases from V and 1 base from J, with 13 bases in between. Per germline, CDR1 SNHLY and CDR2 FYNNEI. The CDR3 region has the DNA TGTGCCAGCAGACTTACAGGGAATTCCTACGAGCAGTACTTC. This encodes CASRLTGNSYEQYF.

This clone has only a few counts. The chain has TRBV6-1 and TRBJ2-3, with 7 positions matching TRBD2. V was clipped by 4 bases and J by 4 bases; unmatched bases: 5. This CDR3 has 14 amino acids. The germline CDR1 and CDR2 sequences are MNHNS and SASEGT. DNA for the CDR3: TGTGCCAGCAGTGGGGGGGGTGGTGCAGATACGCAGTATTTT. Its translation: CASSGGGGADTQYF.

CDR3 in DNA: TGTGCCAGCAGTCCCGGGACTGACAATGAAAAACTGTTTTTT. It yields the protein CASSPGTDNEKLFF. The rearrangement uses TRBV6-6 and TRBJ1-4; D is perhaps TRBD1 (5 bases). There are 14 residues in the CDR3. V was pared by 5 bases and J by 5 bases, with 12 bases between. Germline V gene lookup returns CDR1 MNHNY and CDR2 SVGAGI (reference sequence).

This chain links TRBV11-2 with TRBJ2-5, with 13 bases matching TRBD2. V lost 5 bases, J lost 5 bases, and 2 bases stayed unmatched. Germline lookup yields CDR1 SGHAT and CDR2 FQNNGV. This CDR3 is 14 amino acids long. The CDR3 spells CASSMGLAGETQYF. CDR3 sequence (DNA): TGTGCCAGCAGCATGGGACTAGCGGGGGAGACCCAGTACTTC.

This chain connects TRBV12-5 to TRBJ1-1; 9 nucleotides align to TRBD1. After removal of 5 bases from V and 2 bases from J, the junction contained 3 bases not matched to a gene. The CDR3 covers 14 residues. Germline values: CDR1 LGHNT, CDR2 FRNRAP. DNA for the CDR3: TGTGCTAGTGGTCTGACAGGGGGTAACACTGAAGCTTTCTTT. Protein sequence: CASGLTGGNTEAFF.

The chain couples TRBV7-8 to TRBJ1-3, with D tentatively TRBD1 (6 bases). There are 13 residues in the CDR3. Trimming stripped 8 bases from V and 4 bases from J, with 12 bases between. CDR1 is SGHVS, CDR2 FQNEAQ, per germline. CDR3: CASSIQGGNTIYF. CDR3 bases: TGTGCCAGCTCTATACAGGGCGGAAACACCATATATTTT.

The J gene is TRBJ2-1, the V gene TRBV30; the D gene could be TRBD1 or TRBD2 (5 bases each). CDR3 length equals 15 residues. CDR1 and CDR2 (germline): GTSNPN, SVGIG (reference sequence). V gave up 1 base and J gave up 1 base, with 11 bases separating them. For the CDR3, the DNA is TGTGCCTGGAGTGGGGGCCCGGGATCCTACAATGAGCAGTTCTTC. Its protein product is CAWSGGPGSYNEQFF. Drawing the rest from reference TRBV30 and TRBJ2-1, the complete variable domain is SQTIHQWPATLVQPVGSPLSLECTVEGTSNPNLYWYRQAAGRGLQLLFYSVGIGQISSEVPQNLSASRPQDRQFILSSKKLLLSDSGFYLCAWSGGPGSYNEQFFGPGTRLTVL.

This clone was observed a single time. The chain combines TRBV29-1 with TRBJ2-7; D unclear. Trimming shortened V by 3 bases and J by 6 bases, and 12 bases separated the two germline ends. Germline V CDR1 and CDR2: SQVTM, ANQGSEA. CDR3 length: 12 residues. Written as DNA, the CDR3 is TGCAGCGTTGAGTCACCCGGTTTCGAGCAGTACTTC. It is translated as CSVESPGFEQYF.

The chain joins TRBV6-1 to TRBJ2-3, with 8 bases lining up with TRBD2. The ends lost 9 bases at V and 3 bases at J; junction bases unmatched: 5. The germline V gene has CDR1 MNHNS and CDR2 SASEGT. The CDR3 spans 13 residues. CDR3 bases: TGTGCCAGTCGGACGGGGGGGACAGATACGCAGTATTTT. Translated: CASRTGGTDTQYF.

This clone was seen once. V is TRBV14 and J is TRBJ1-1; D gene ambiguous. The germline CDR1 and CDR2 sequences are SGHDN and FVKESK. The CDR3 sequence is 13 residues long. Deletions cut 4 bases from V and 1 base from J, with 7 bases between. CDR3 coding DNA: TGTGCCAGCAGCCTTCAGACGAACACTGAAGCTTTCTTT. Translated, it gives CASSLQTNTEAFF.

The genes are TRBV7-9 and TRBJ1-1, with D hard to call. This CDR3 is 12 amino acids long. Germline assignment: CDR1 SEHNR and CDR2 FQNEAQ (reference sequence). The V gene lost 5 bases and the J gene lost 7 bases, with 11 bases spanning the gap. In nucleotides, the CDR3 is TGTGCCAGCAGCACGGACGGTTATGAAGCTTTCTTT. This translates into CASSTDGYEAFF.

This clone was counted a single time. This chain uses TRBV11-2 with TRBJ2-2, with D unclear. CDR3 length equals 14 residues. The V and J ends lost 5 bases and 3 bases respectively, with 10 bases between them. Germline CDR1 SGHAT, CDR2 FQNNGV. The CDR3 nucleotides read TGTGCCAGCAGCAAGAACGCGTACACCGGGGAGCTGTTTTTT. Its translation: CASSKNAYTGELFF.

V is TRBV6-5 and J is TRBJ2-1; a weak D match, TRBD2 (6 bases). V was pared by 7 bases and J by 7 bases, with 14 bases between. The CDR3 loop spans 13 amino acids. Per the germline V gene, CDR1 is MNHEY and CDR2 is SVGAGI. CDR3 bases: TGTGCCAGCAAACGGGGGTGGGGTAATGAGCAGTTCTTC. The encoded protein is CASKRGWGNEQFF.

The genes are TRBV5-1 and TRBJ2-7; the match to TRBD1 covers 9 bases. The V gene end was trimmed by 2 bases and the J gene end by 4 bases; junction bases not matched to a gene: 16. The CDR3 spans 18 residues. Germline CDR1 reads SGHRS; CDR2 reads YFSETQ. CDR3 residues: CASSFDVQGAASVYEQYF. As DNA, the CDR3 is TGCGCCAGCAGCTTCGATGTACAGGGGGCCGCCTCAGTTTACGAGCAGTACTTC.

The V and J genes are TRBV5-4 and TRBJ2-7; D gene uncertain. V lost 0 bases, J lost 3 bases, and 7 bases lay in between. The germline CDR1 and CDR2 sequences are SGHNT and YYREEE (reference sequence). The CDR3 length is 13 residues. CDR3: CASSLGGIYEQYF. The CDR3 DNA reads as TGTGCCAGCAGCTTGGGTGGGATCTACGAGCAGTACTTC.

The rearrangement links TRBV27 to TRBJ2-5; D tentatively reads TRBD1 or TRBD2 (5 bases each). The CDR3 sequence is 13 residues long. Germline values: CDR1 MNHEY, CDR2 SMNVEV (reference sequence). Between the trimmed V and J ends, which lost 10 bases and 5 bases, there was a span of 17 bases. The CDR3 loop reads CATRRAGTETQYF. The CDR3 DNA reads TGTGCCACCCGGCGGGCAGGGACGGAGACCCAGTACTTC.

The chain recombines TRBV18 with TRBJ1-1; D unclear. Looked up from germline, CDR1 is KGHSH and CDR2 is LQKENI. Between the trimmed V and J ends, which lost 2 bases and 1 base, there was a span of 8 bases. The CDR3 contains 14 residues. This chain's CDR3 is CASSPGQANTEAFF. CDR3 DNA: TGTGCCAGCTCACCAGGTCAGGCGAACACTGAAGCTTTCTTT. The whole variable domain, filled in from reference TRBV18 and TRBJ1-1, reads NAGVMQNPRHLVRRRGQEARLRCSPMKGHSHVYWYRQLPEEGLKFMVYLQKENIIDESGMPKERFSAEFPKEGPSILRIQQVVRGDSAAYFCASSPGQANTEAFFGQGTRLTVV.

The gene calls are TRBV5-4 and TRBJ2-6, with D possibly TRBD1 on 6 matching bases. The germline V gene encodes CDR1 SGHNT and CDR2 YYREEE (reference sequence). The germline V and J ends were trimmed by 4 bases and 1 base, with 9 bases remaining between them. CDR3 length: 15 amino acids. The CDR3: CASSPRGSGANVLTF. The CDR3 DNA reads as TGTGCCAGCAGCCCCAGGGGATCTGGGGCCAACGTCCTGACTTTC.

This clone turned up a few times. CDR3 protein: CASSLGGPGNQPQHF. Here the CDR3 DNA reads TGTGCCAGCAGCTTGGGAGGCCCGGGCAATCAGCCCCAGCATTTT. The genes are TRBV5-5 and TRBJ1-5; D is ambiguous. This CDR3 spans 15 amino acids. Trimming stripped 0 bases from V and 2 bases from J, with 9 bases between. The germline V gene encodes CDR1 SGHKS and CDR2 YYEKEE (reference sequence).

The rearrangement uses TRBV27 and TRBJ2-7; D remains ambiguous. The CDR3 has 13 residues. CDR1 and CDR2 from the germline V gene are MNHEY and SMNVEV (reference sequence). Trimming removed 5 bases from V and 4 bases from J, with 12 bases in between. The CDR3, as DNA: TGTGCCAGCAGTAAAAACAATGTATACGAGCAGTACTTC. Residues: CASSKNNVYEQYF.

V and J are TRBV6-1 and TRBJ1-1; 9 bases fit TRBD1. Per germline, CDR1 MNHNS and CDR2 SASEGT. The CDR3 runs 14 residues. The junction had 5 bases not matched to a gene; V was cut back by 5 bases and J by 4 bases. This CDR3 reads CASSTGGAGTEAFF. The CDR3 DNA reads TGTGCCAGCAGTACAGGGGGCGCGGGCACTGAAGCTTTCTTT.

J is TRBJ2-7 and V is TRBV6-5; 9 nucleotides align to TRBD1. V lost 5 bases and J lost 1; bases outside the gene matches: 3. The CDR3 spans 14 residues. Germline values: CDR1 MNHEY, CDR2 SVGAGI. The CDR3 spells CASSRQGESYEQYF. In DNA form, the CDR3 reads TGTGCCAGCAGTAGACAGGGGGAATCCTACGAGCAGTACTTC.

The chain is built from TRBV11-3 and TRBJ1-2; D is unresolved. The V end lost 1 base, the J end lost 2 bases, and 5 bases lay between the germline ends. The CDR3 totals 13 residues. Germline CDR1 SGHNT, CDR2 YENEEA. The CDR3 protein is CASSLGGNYGYTF. The CDR3 DNA reads TGTGCCAGCAGCTTAGGAGGGAACTATGGCTACACCTTC.

This clone has just one count. Mismatch with germline at one junction end may stem from a read error. The same CDR3 also results from other DNA sequences found in this sample. V and J are TRBV6-5 and TRBJ1-1; TRBD1 aligns across 7 bases. Germline-derived CDR1 and CDR2 are MNHEY and SVGAGI. The CDR3 runs 15 residues. The CDR3, as DNA: TGTGCCAGCTCATCCCCCTACGGACAGGATGGAGAAGCCTTCTTT. Encoded protein: CASSSPYGQDGEAFF.

The V call is TRBV10-2, the J call TRBJ1-2; possibly TRBD1 for D (6 bases). The CDR3 runs to 14 residues. From germline, CDR1 is WSHSY and CDR2 SAAADI. With 4 bases removed from V and 0 bases from J, the gap between germline ends came to 9 bases. CDR3 in amino acids: CASSGTAANYGYTF. The CDR3, as DNA: TGCGCCAGCAGTGGGACAGCAGCTAACTATGGCTACACCTTC.

The V call is TRBV19, the J call TRBJ1-2; D is ambiguous. Germline CDR1 reads LNHDA; CDR2 reads SQIVND (reference sequence). Trimming took 8 bases from V and 1 from J, leaving 14 bases between them. The length of the CDR3 is 14 residues. Here the CDR3 DNA reads TGTGCCAGTTATGGAGAAAAGGGTAACTATGGCTACACCTTC. It codes for CASYGEKGNYGYTF.